This record looks at one TCR beta chain sequence and its context. The table came from immunoSEQ multiplex PCR; TCRdb's copy has only in-frame clones and leaves some out. The sample lists about 24,000 clones; just under 40% were seen once. The data belong to a study of graft-versus-host responses after intestinal transplantation. V shed 1 base and J shed 7 bases, with 13 bases lying between them. Germline values: CDR1 SEHNR, CDR2 FQNEAQ (reference sequence). The CDR3 totals 15 residues. The sequences come from alloreactive CD4+ T cells from a mixed lymphocyte reaction culture, collected before intestinal transplant. The sample's subset: CFSE-low proliferating T cells sorted from approximately 6-day pre-transplant mixed lymphocyte reaction (GvH or HvG direction). This sequence joins TRBV7-9 and TRBJ1-4; maybe TRBD1 (5 bases). This receptor was obtained from a human patient who received an intestinal transplant. In DNA, the CDR3 is TGTGCCAGCAGCTTAGATACGGGGAGGGGTGAAAAACTGTTTTTT. Translation: CASSLDTGRGEKLFF.